This record looks at one T cell receptor beta chain sequence and its context. The CDR3 runs to 13 residues. CDR1 MNHNS and CDR2 SASEGT come from the germline V gene. Trimming at V came to 6 bases and at J to 7 bases, leaving 4 bases not matched to a gene. The data originate from a study of neoadjuvant anti-PD-1 for oral cavity cancer. This table comes from immunoSEQ multiplex PCR, and its TCRdb copy is limited to in-frame clones, with some not included. The sample consists of tens of thousands of clones, about 85% of them appearing once. The time point denotes: after neoadjuvant nivolumab, at surgical resection. Patients had newly diagnosed, untreated stage II-IVA oral cavity squamous cell carcinoma. Blood cells were analyzed directly, without culture or expansion.

The rearrangement links TRBV6-1 to TRBJ2-2, with 8 bases matching TRBD1. This material consisted of PBMCs, taken after nivolumab (anti-PD-1) treatment. This clonotype was sampled from a person aged 35-79 years with oral cavity squamous cell carcinoma. CDR3: CASRGQAGGELFF. The CDR3 nucleotides are TGTGCCAGCAGGGGACAGGCGGGCGGGGAGCTGTTTTTT.